This entry features one T cell receptor beta chain sequence. This specimen comes from a study of shared clonotypes between healthy human individuals. Germline CDR1 MDHEN, CDR2 SYDVKM. The ends lost 7 bases at V and 3 bases at J; junction bases unmatched: 11. CDR3 length equals 15 residues. Clones were read by immunoSEQ multiplex PCR, and TCRdb kept only the in-frame ones, dropping some. The sample lists over a million clones, around 97% occurring once. Sequenced: naive CD4+ T cells sorted from blood. Described subset: CD45RA+ positively selected. The receptor's source is a man aged 25-40 years in good health. This chain links TRBV28 with TRBJ2-7; 8 bases map to TRBD1. The CDR3 sequence: CASTTPGGLYYEQYF. Here the CDR3 DNA reads TGTGCCAGCACCACCCCAGGGGGCCTATACTACGAGCAGTACTTC.